The 14 T cell receptor beta chains given below trace back to one sample, sequenced in a study of T cells after posttransplantation cyclophosphamide. TCRdb's table, derived via immunoSEQ multiplex PCR, lists solely in-frame clones and lacks some. The sample contains 25,000 to 35,000 clones, none of them singletons. The sequencing input was PBMCs. The receptor source for this set is a woman in her thirties in good health and a related stem cell transplant donor.

This clone was found many times. This sequence joins TRBV18 and TRBJ1-3, with a weak D call TRBD1 (5 bases). The CDR3 length is 15 residues. V shed 3 bases and J shed 0 bases, with 9 bases lying between them. Germline values: CDR1 KGHSH, CDR2 LQKENI. CDR3 nucleotides: TGTGCCAGCTCACCTGGGACTAACTCTGGAAACACCATATATTTT. Protein: CASSPGTNSGNTIYF. Supplemented by reference TRBV18 and TRBJ1-3, the full variable domain reads NAGVMQNPRHLVRRRGQEARLRCSPMKGHSHVYWYRQLPEEGLKFMVYLQKENIIDESGMPKERFSAEFPKEGPSILRIQQVVRGDSAAYFCASSPGTNSGNTIYFGEGSWLTVV.

This clone was found a few times. The chain has TRBV12-3 or TRBV12-4 and TRBJ2-1; D possibly corresponds to TRBD2 (6 bases). Trimming took 5 bases from V and 6 from J, leaving 20 bases between them. This CDR3 contains 16 residues. The CDR3 DNA reads TGTGCCAGCAGTCGCCTCGGCGGGGCGGCACGCAATGAGCAGTTCTTC. Protein sequence: CASSRLGGAARNEQFF.

This clone was seen repeatedly, ten times or more. V gene TRBV6-4 combines with J gene TRBJ1-4; D unresolved. CDR1 and CDR2 (germline): MRHNA, SNTAGT. This CDR3 contains 15 residues. Trimming took off 0 bases at V and 6 bases at J, with 11 bases between the two ends. CDR3 nucleotides: TGTGCCAGCAGTGACTCGGGCCGGCCGGATGAAAAACTGTTTTTT. As protein: CASSDSGRPDEKLFF.

This clone was counted many times. The CDR3 loop reads CATSRGQAERRDYGYTF. For the CDR3, the DNA is TGTGCCACCAGCAGAGGACAGGCCGAAAGGCGAGACTATGGCTACACCTTC. V and J are TRBV15 and TRBJ1-2, with a tentative D call TRBD1 (6 bases). The CDR3 covers 17 residues. V lost 1 base to trimming and J lost 3 bases, with 18 bases between them. CDR1 and CDR2 from the germline V gene are LNHNV and YYDKDF (reference sequence).

This clone was observed at least ten times. V is TRBV5-6 and J is TRBJ2-1; D not resolved. Trimming pared 1 base from V and 4 bases from J, leaving 3 bases between. The CDR3 spans 12 residues. Germline-derived CDR1 and CDR2 are SGHDT and YYEEEE. Written as DNA, the CDR3 is TGTGCCAGCAGCTTGCGGTACAATGAGCAGTTCTTC. Translating it yields CASSLRYNEQFF.

This clone has at least ten counts. CDR3 coding DNA: TGTGCCAGTAGTATCTGGGGGGATCCCTACAATGAGCAGTTCTTC. This sequence encodes CASSIWGDPYNEQFF. The V and J genes are TRBV19 and TRBJ2-1, with D tentatively TRBD2 (6 bases). The CDR3 spans 15 residues. V dropped 3 bases and J dropped 2 bases, with 11 bases sitting between them. The germline gives CDR1 LNHDA, CDR2 SQIVND (reference sequence).

This clone was counted at least ten times. The chain carries TRBV5-4 and TRBJ2-5, with a possible D match to TRBD1 (5 bases). The CDR3 loop spans 13 amino acids. Germline loops: CDR1 SGHNT, CDR2 YYREEE (reference sequence). V was trimmed by 4 bases and J by 1 base, leaving 8 bases between them. The CDR3 nucleotides read TGTGCCAGCAGCGTGGACATCCAAGAGACCCAGTACTTC. Translated, it gives CASSVDIQETQYF. The variable domain in full, with the rest retrieved from reference TRBV5-4 and TRBJ2-5, is ETGVTQSPTHLIKTRGQQVTLRCSSQSGHNTVSWYQQALGQGPQFIFQYYREEENGRGNFPPRFSGLQFPNYSSELNVNALELDDSALYLCASSVDIQETQYFGPGTRLLVL.

This clone was counted between two and nine times. Germline is not matched at one junction end, which may reflect a read error. Other DNA sequences from this sample encode an identical CDR3 as well. The chain has TRBV5-6 and TRBJ1-6, with 8 nucleotides matching TRBD1. Germline-derived CDR1 and CDR2 are SGHDT and YYEEEE. CDR3 length: 14 amino acids. The CDR3 DNA reads as TGCGCCAGCAGCATTGGACAGGGTAGTTCACCCCTCCACTTT. Translating gives CASSIGQGSSPLHF.

The sample holds many counts of this clone. V is TRBV5-1 and J is TRBJ2-1, with D possibly TRBD1 on 6 matching bases. CDR1 and CDR2 (germline): SGHRS, YFSETQ. Trimming shortened V by 3 bases and J by 0 bases, and 13 bases separated the two germline ends. CDR3 length: 16 residues. This CDR3 reads CASSYDRRSSYNEQFF. The DNA of the CDR3 is TGCGCCAGCAGCTATGACAGGAGGAGCTCCTACAATGAGCAGTTCTTC.

This clone was seen ten or more times. The gene calls are TRBV5-5 and TRBJ1-6; the match to TRBD1 covers 10 bases. The CDR3 contains 15 residues. Germline V gives CDR1 SGHKS, CDR2 YYEKEE (reference sequence). After removal of 4 bases from V and 10 bases from J, the junction contained 8 bases not matched to a gene. The CDR3 coding sequence is TGTGCCAGCAGCAACTCCGGGGACAGGGGATCACCCCTCCACTTT. Its protein is CASSNSGDRGSPLHF.

This clone was found many times. The V call is TRBV7-8, the J call TRBJ2-7, with D possibly TRBD1 on 5 matching bases. CDR1 is SGHVS and CDR2 is FQNEAQ in the germline V gene. The CDR3 spans 15 residues. The V end lost 1 base, the J end lost 0 bases, and 10 bases lay between the germline ends. The CDR3 loop reads CASSLGQGSSYEQYF. DNA of the CDR3: TGTGCCAGCAGCTTAGGGCAGGGTAGCTCCTACGAGCAGTACTTC. The full variable domain, rest sourced from reference TRBV7-8 and TRBJ2-7, is GAGVSQSPRYKVAKRGQDVALRCDPISGHVSLFWYQQALGQGPEFLTYFQNEAQLDKSGLPSDRFFAERPEGSVSTLKIQRTQQEDSAVYLCASSLGQGSSYEQYFGPGTRLTVT.

CDR3 residues: CASSLGQGAGYTF. As DNA, the CDR3 is TGTGCCAGCAGCTTAGGACAGGGGGCTGGCTACACCTTC. V usage is TRBV11-2 and J usage is TRBJ1-2; 10 nucleotides line up with TRBD1. After removal of 1 base from V and 7 bases from J, the junction contained 0 bases not matched to a gene. Germline loops: CDR1 SGHAT, CDR2 FQNNGV. This CDR3 is built from 13 residues.

This chain links TRBV30 with TRBJ2-2; a weak D match, TRBD1 (5 bases). The germline gives CDR1 GTSNPN, CDR2 SVGIG (reference sequence). Between the trimmed V and J ends, which lost 4 bases and 1 base, there was a span of 13 bases. The CDR3 covers 15 residues. CDR3 DNA sequence: TGTGCCTGGAAGCACCTGCAGGGGAACACCGGGGAGCTGTTTTTT. Translation: CAWKHLQGNTGELFF.

At least ten counts were recorded for this clone. The chain recombines TRBV28 with TRBJ1-5; TRBD1 matches 8 bases. V gave up 5 bases and J gave up 6 bases; unmatched junction bases: 15. CDR3 length: 17 residues. Per germline, CDR1 MDHEN and CDR2 SYDVKM. The CDR3 here is CASSPFLGRGLGQPQHF. CDR3 in DNA: TGTGCCAGCAGTCCCTTCCTCGGCAGGGGGCTCGGTCAGCCCCAGCATTTT.